The 13 T cell receptor beta chains presented below share a single source sample, sequenced in a study of blood T cell repertoires in COVID-19. Sequencing used immunoSEQ multiplex PCR; TCRdb keeps in-frame clones, though not all of them. The sample shows about 370,000 clones, 89% of them seen only once. Material for sequencing was peripheral blood. The receptors derive from a woman in her 30s with COVID-19, enrolled during active disease.

The chain employs TRBV5-5 and TRBJ2-3, with 12 bases matching TRBD1. Germline-derived CDR1 and CDR2 are SGHKS and YYEKEE (reference sequence). CDR3 length: 15 amino acids. Germline trimming cut 1 base from V and 7 bases from J; bases unmatched to any gene: 4. CDR3 sequence: CASSLWGQGANTQYF. CDR3 nucleotide sequence: TGTGCCAGCAGCTTGTGGGGACAGGGGGCAAATACGCAGTATTTT. Using reference TRBV5-5 and TRBJ2-3 for the parts outside the CDR3, the full variable domain is DAGVTQSPTHLIKTRGQQVTLRCSPISGHKSVSWYQQVLGQGPQFIFQYYEKEERGRGNFPDRFSARQFPNYSSELNVNALLLGDSALYLCASSLWGQGANTQYFGPGTRLTVL.

The chain has TRBV4-3 and TRBJ2-5; perhaps TRBD1 as D (6 bases). The V gene lost 1 base and the J gene lost 4 bases, with 16 bases spanning the gap. The CDR3 is 16 residues long. Germline V lookup: CDR1 LGHNA, CDR2 YSLEER. The CDR3 coding sequence is TGCGCCAGCAGCCAAGGCGTGACGGGACAAGGAGAGACCCAGTACTTC. Its protein is CASSQGVTGQGETQYF.

This chain connects TRBV28 to TRBJ2-5, with 11 bases aligning to TRBD1. This CDR3 has 22 residues. The V gene's germline CDR1 is MDHEN and CDR2 SYDVKM. V was pared by 3 bases and J by 4 bases, with 25 bases of the junction left unmatched. CDR3 DNA: TGTGCCAGCAGTTTCCCCCGGGACAGGGGGTCCTGGCGGGACGGGAGAAGAGAGACCCAGTACTTC. It encodes CASSFPRDRGSWRDGRRETQYF.

This chain joins TRBV28 and TRBJ2-3; D perhaps matches TRBD2 (7 bases). The CDR3 spans 16 residues. The V end was cut by 7 bases, the J end by 2 bases, with 19 bases between. Germline V gene lookup returns CDR1 MDHEN and CDR2 SYDVKM. The CDR3 coding sequence is TGTGCCAGCACCTCCTCGGGGGAGGGGGACACAGATACGCAGTATTTT. It encodes CASTSSGEGDTDTQYF.

This sequence joins TRBV7-9 and TRBJ1-1; 7 positions agree with TRBD1. This CDR3 is 15 amino acids long. From germline, CDR1 is SEHNR and CDR2 FQNEAQ (reference sequence). After removal of 5 bases from V and 5 bases from J, the junction contained 11 bases not matched to a gene. The CDR3: CASSARDSRRTEAFF. The CDR3, as DNA: TGTGCCAGCAGCGCCCGGGACAGTCGGCGGACTGAAGCTTTCTTT.

The chain links TRBV6-5 to TRBJ1-1, with 9 bases fitting TRBD1. With 6 bases clipped from V and 1 base from J, the junction kept 3 bases outside the gene matches. The CDR3 is 14 residues long. From germline, CDR1 is MNHEY and CDR2 SVGAGI. The CDR3 DNA sequence: TGTGCCAGCAGCTCGACAGGGGGGAACACTGAAGCTTTCTTT. Residues: CASSSTGGNTEAFF.

The chain couples TRBV3-1 (or the pseudogene TRBV3-2) to TRBJ1-3, with D possibly being TRBD1 (5 bases). The germline V gene encodes CDR1 LGHDT and CDR2 YNNKEL (reference sequence). Trimming removed 1 base from V and 1 base from J, with 5 bases in between. This CDR3 region has 14 residues. The CDR3 DNA sequence: TGTGCCAGCAGCCAAGGGACATCTGGAAACACCATATATTTT. It is translated as CASSQGTSGNTIYF.

V is TRBV7-9 and J is TRBJ2-5; no reliable D call. This CDR3 has 13 amino acids. With 1 base removed from V and 13 bases from J, the gap between germline ends came to 16 bases. CDR1 is SEHNR and CDR2 is FQNEAQ in the germline V gene (reference sequence). As DNA, the CDR3 is TGTGCCAGCAGCTTAGACGGTAGATCCCCCTGGTACTTC. Its protein is CASSLDGRSPWYF.

This clone was recorded once. The rearrangement joins TRBV29-1 to TRBJ2-2; 7 nucleotides match TRBD1. V shed 7 bases and J 4 bases; nucleotides not matched to a gene: 9. Per the germline V gene, CDR1 is SQVTM and CDR2 is ANQGSEA. The CDR3 runs to 14 residues. The CDR3 nucleotides read TGCAGCGGTTCAGGGGGACGTGGCACCGGGGAGCTGTTTTTT. It codes for CSGSGGRGTGELFF.

V usage is TRBV7-2 and J usage is TRBJ2-7, with D possibly TRBD1 on 6 matching bases. V lost 1 base, J lost 1 base, and 11 bases lay in between. The CDR3 contains 15 residues. The germline V gene encodes CDR1 SGHTA and CDR2 FQGNSA. DNA of the CDR3: TGTGCCAGCAGCTTAGTCGTGGGGGCTTCCTACGAGCAGTACGTC. Its protein product is CASSLVVGASYEQYV.

This chain joins TRBV3-1 (or the pseudogene TRBV3-2) and TRBJ2-5, with 7 positions matching TRBD2. Germline values: CDR1 LGHDT, CDR2 YNNKEL (reference sequence). J was trimmed by 4 bases and V by 1 base; bases with no gene match: 15. There are 18 residues in the CDR3. The CDR3: CASSQGRSLTSGGETQYF. CDR3 bases: TGTGCCAGCAGCCAAGGAAGGTCCCTTACTTCGGGGGGAGAGACCCAGTACTTC.

The chain carries TRBV7-2 and TRBJ2-1, with 7 positions matching TRBD2. Germline CDR1 and CDR2: SGHTA and FQGNSA. V trimming: 1 base; J trimming: 9 bases; junction bases outside the gene matches: 3. The CDR3 is 13 amino acids. The CDR3 DNA follows: TGTGCCAGCAGCTTAGGACTAGCTCGTGAGCAGTTCTTC. It specifies CASSLGLAREQFF.

CDR3 amino acids: CASSYAGVSTDTQYF. CDR3 coding DNA: TGTGCCAGCAGTTATGCGGGGGTGAGCACAGATACGCAGTATTTT. The chain carries TRBV6-2 or TRBV6-3 and TRBJ2-3; 7 bases are shared with TRBD2. The J segment lost 0 bases and the V segment lost 3 bases, leaving 3 bases of the junction unmatched. Germline loops: CDR1 MNHEY, CDR2 SVGEGT. The CDR3 extends over 15 amino acids.